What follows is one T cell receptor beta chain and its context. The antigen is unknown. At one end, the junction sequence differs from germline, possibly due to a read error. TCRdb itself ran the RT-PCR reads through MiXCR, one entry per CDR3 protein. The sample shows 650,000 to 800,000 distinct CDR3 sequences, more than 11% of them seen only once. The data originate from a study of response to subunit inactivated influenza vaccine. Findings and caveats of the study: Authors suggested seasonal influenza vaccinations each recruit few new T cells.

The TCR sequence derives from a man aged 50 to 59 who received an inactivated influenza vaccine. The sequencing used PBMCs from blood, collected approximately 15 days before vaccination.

The CDR3 is CASSPSVRSSGEEF. CDR3 DNA sequence: TGTGCCAGCAGTCCCTCAGTGAGGAGTTCGGGAGAGGAGTTC. The rearrangement links TRBV27 to TRBJ2-7, with D possibly TRBD2 on 6 matching bases. The CDR3 consists of 14 residues. Germline-derived CDR1 and CDR2 are MNHEY and SMNVEV (reference sequence).